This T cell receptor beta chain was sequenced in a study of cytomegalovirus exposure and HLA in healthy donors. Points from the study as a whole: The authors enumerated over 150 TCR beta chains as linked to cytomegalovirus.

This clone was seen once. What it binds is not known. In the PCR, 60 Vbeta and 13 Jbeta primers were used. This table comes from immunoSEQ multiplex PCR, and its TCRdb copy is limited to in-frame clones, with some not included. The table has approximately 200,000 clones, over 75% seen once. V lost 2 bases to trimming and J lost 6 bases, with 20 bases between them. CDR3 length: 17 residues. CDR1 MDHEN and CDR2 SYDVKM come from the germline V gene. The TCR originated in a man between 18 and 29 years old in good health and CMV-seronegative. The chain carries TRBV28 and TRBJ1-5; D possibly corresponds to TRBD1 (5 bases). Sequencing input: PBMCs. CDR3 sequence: CASSLSGGGTSSQPQHF. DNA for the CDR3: TGTGCCAGCAGTTTAAGTGGGGGAGGGACGTCGAGTCAGCCCCAGCATTTT.